This record concerns one TCR beta chain sequence. Its antigen remains unidentified. The data were obtained in a study of T cells after yellow fever vaccination. The study, taken as a whole, reports: Most clones from primary vaccination were detected again post-booster (just under 97% CD4, 88% CD8). Overall, a small share of clonotypes was seen in both CD4 and CD8 compartments.

Trimming at V came to 3 bases and at J to 3 bases, leaving 17 bases not matched to a gene. Germline assignment: CDR1 SGHAT and CDR2 FQNNGV. The length of the CDR3 is 21 residues. UMIs were added to TCR cDNA along with a universal primer site when it was made by 5'RACE template switching. TCRdb processed the 5' RACE reads anew with MiXCR; each CDR3 protein has one entry. The repertoire holds just under 600,000 distinct CDR3 sequences, around an eighth seen once, with more than 12% in the top ten. The chain joins TRBV11-2 to TRBJ2-3, with TRBD2 matching over 14 bases. The source of this sequence is a man aged 25 to 40 who received the YFV17D yellow fever vaccine. This specimen consisted of PBMCs, obtained on the day of the yellow fever booster vaccination. CDR3 in DNA: TGTGCCAGCAGCTTCTCACGGCAAGGGACTAGCGGGAGAGCTAGGACAGATACGCAGTATTTT. Amino acids: CASSFSRQGTSGRARTDTQYF. The entire variable domain, with the rest obtained from reference TRBV11-2 and TRBJ2-3, is as follows: EAGVAQSPRYKIIEKRQSVAFWCNPISGHATLYWYQQILGQGPKLLIQFQNNGVVDDSQLPKDRFSAERLKGVDSTLKIQPAKLEDSAVYLCASSFSRQGTSGRARTDTQYFGPGTRLTVL.